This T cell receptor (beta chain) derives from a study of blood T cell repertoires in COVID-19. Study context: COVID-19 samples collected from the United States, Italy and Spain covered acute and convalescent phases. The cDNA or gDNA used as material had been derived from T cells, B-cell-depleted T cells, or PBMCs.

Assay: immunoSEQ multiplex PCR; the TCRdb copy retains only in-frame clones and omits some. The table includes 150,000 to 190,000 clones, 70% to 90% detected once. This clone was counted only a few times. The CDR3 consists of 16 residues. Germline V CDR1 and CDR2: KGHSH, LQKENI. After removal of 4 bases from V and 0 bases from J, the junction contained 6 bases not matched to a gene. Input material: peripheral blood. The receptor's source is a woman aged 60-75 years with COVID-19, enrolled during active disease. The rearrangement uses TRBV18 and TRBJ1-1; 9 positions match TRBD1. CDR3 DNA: TGTGCCAGCTCACAAGGACAGGGGAGTATGAACACTGAAGCTTTCTTT. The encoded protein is CASSQGQGSMNTEAFF.